This T cell receptor (beta chain) was sequenced for a study of blood T cell repertoires in COVID-19. About the study: The cDNA or gDNA used as material had been derived from T cells, B-cell-depleted T cells, or PBMCs.

Profiled with immunoSEQ multiplex PCR; TCRdb holds only in-frame clones, not every one. The table records about 140,000 clones, about 80% of them present only once. There are 15 residues in the CDR3. The germline V gene has CDR1 SGHRS and CDR2 YFSETQ. V gave up 4 bases and J gave up 6 bases; unmatched junction bases: 6. The clonotype was recovered from a woman aged 60-70 years with acute or convalescent COVID-19. The J gene is TRBJ2-7, the V gene TRBV5-1; 14 bases agree with TRBD2. Sequenced material: peripheral blood. The DNA for the CDR3 is TGCGCCAGCAGCGGTGGGACTAGCGGGAGACTCGAGCAGTACTTC. This encodes CASSGGTSGRLEQYF.